A selection of T cell receptor beta chains follows, all from one sample in a study of blood T cell repertoires in COVID-19. TCRdb's copy holds only in-frame clones and misses some; the assay was immunoSEQ multiplex PCR. The sample shows 260,000 or so clones, around 88% of them seen only once. What was sequenced was PBMCs or T cells enriched from blood (not recorded which). These receptor sequences come from a woman between 40 and 55 years old with acute COVID-19. The CDR3 runs from the conserved cysteine through the conserved F or W. Fields, in order: J gene, V gene, clone size, D gene, CDR3 DNA, CDR3 protein. The D gene is left open where the match is weak. Size is omitted from some rows. Given values are once, few, many or a class for expanded clones.

j_gene: TRBJ1-2; v_gene: TRBV28; abundance: .; d_gene: TRBD1; CDR3nt: TGTGCCACCTCCCCCGGGACAGGGGGCTACACCTTC; CDR3aa: CATSPGTGGYTF
j_gene: TRBJ2-3; v_gene: TRBV27; abundance: .; d_gene: TRBD2; CDR3nt: TGTGCCAGCAGTCCCGATACCGGGACTAGCGGCACAGATACGCAGTATTTT; CDR3aa: CASSPDTGTSGTDTQYF
j_gene: TRBJ2-3; v_gene: TRBV19; abundance: once; d_gene: .; CDR3nt: TGTGCCAGTAGTATCGGGGACGGGGGAGGCACAGATACGCAGTATTTT; CDR3aa: CASSIGDGGGTDTQYF
j_gene: TRBJ1-1; v_gene: TRBV20-1; abundance: .; d_gene: .; CDR3nt: TGCAGCAATATAGAGGCTTTCTTT; CDR3aa: CSNIEAFF
j_gene: TRBJ2-7; v_gene: TRBV28; abundance: .; d_gene: .; CDR3nt: TGTGCCAGCAGTTTTATCTCCTTTGATCAGGTTGAGCAGTACTTC; CDR3aa: CASSFISFDQVEQYF
j_gene: TRBJ2-1; v_gene: TRBV27; abundance: .; d_gene: .; CDR3nt: TGTGCCAGCAGTCAGCTAGTGCAAAGGCTTAATGAGCAGTTCTTC; CDR3aa: CASSQLVQRLNEQFF
j_gene: TRBJ2-3; v_gene: TRBV6-5; abundance: once; d_gene: .; CDR3nt: TGTGCCAGCAGTTACCTACTGGCGGGAGATACGCAGTATTTT; CDR3aa: CASSYLLAGDTQYF
j_gene: TRBJ2-7; v_gene: TRBV7-8; abundance: .; d_gene: TRBD2; CDR3nt: TGTGCCAGCAGATCCGGGACTAGCGGGGGCCTCTCCGAGCAGTACTTC; CDR3aa: CASRSGTSGGLSEQYF
j_gene: TRBJ1-3; v_gene: TRBV7-9; abundance: .; d_gene: .; CDR3nt: TGTGCCAGCAGCCGAGGCGGACAGTTTGGAAACACCATATATTTT; CDR3aa: CASSRGGQFGNTIYF
j_gene: TRBJ2-5; v_gene: TRBV24-1; abundance: .; d_gene: TRBD1; CDR3nt: TGTGCCACCAGTGACCCAGTACAGGGGAGCCAAGAGACCCAGTACTTC; CDR3aa: CATSDPVQGSQETQYF
j_gene: TRBJ1-5; v_gene: TRBV29-1; abundance: .; d_gene: .; CDR3nt: TGCAGCGTTAGGGACAATAGCAATCAGCCCCAGCATTTT; CDR3aa: CSVRDNSNQPQHF
j_gene: TRBJ2-3; v_gene: TRBV19; abundance: .; d_gene: TRBD2; CDR3nt: TGTGCCAGTAGAAACTGGGGGACTAGCGGGAGGTTGAGTACGCAGTATTTT; CDR3aa: CASRNWGTSGRLSTQYF
j_gene: TRBJ1-3; v_gene: TRBV2; abundance: .; d_gene: .; CDR3nt: TGTGCCATCAACTCAGGTTTCACTGGAAACACCATATATTTT; CDR3aa: CAINSGFTGNTIYF
j_gene: TRBJ2-2; v_gene: TRBV9; abundance: .; d_gene: TRBD2; CDR3nt: TGTGCCAGCAGCGTAGGGGAGGGACGGCCAAACACCGGGGAGCTGTTTTTT; CDR3aa: CASSVGEGRPNTGELFF
j_gene: TRBJ2-3; v_gene: TRBV7-6; abundance: .; d_gene: .; CDR3nt: TGTGCCAGCAGCCCGGAGGTCACAGATACGCAGTATTTT; CDR3aa: CASSPEVTDTQYF
j_gene: TRBJ1-6; v_gene: TRBV7-2; abundance: .; d_gene: .; CDR3nt: TGTGCCAGCAGCCAGAGGATCATCGGAAATTCACCCCTCCACTTT; CDR3aa: CASSQRIIGNSPLHF
j_gene: TRBJ2-5; v_gene: TRBV5-1; abundance: .; d_gene: TRBD1; CDR3nt: TGCGCCAGCAGTCCACAGGGGCCCCAGGAGACCCAGTACTTC; CDR3aa: CASSPQGPQETQYF
j_gene: TRBJ2-5; v_gene: TRBV2; abundance: .; d_gene: .; CDR3nt: TGTGCCAGCAGTTCCTTGGAGACCCAGTACTTC; CDR3aa: CASSSLETQYF
j_gene: TRBJ2-5; v_gene: TRBV2; abundance: .; d_gene: TRBD2; CDR3nt: TGTGCCAGCAGTATGGGACTAGCGGAACAAGAGACCCAGTACTTC; CDR3aa: CASSMGLAEQETQYF
j_gene: TRBJ1-2; v_gene: TRBV6-5; abundance: .; d_gene: .; CDR3nt: TGTGCCAGCAGCCCGGGAGCTAACTATGGCTACACCTTC; CDR3aa: CASSPGANYGYTF
j_gene: TRBJ1-1; v_gene: TRBV7-6; abundance: .; d_gene: TRBD1; CDR3nt: TGTGCCAGCATTCCGGCAGCGGGGGCGACAGGGCCTAACACTGAAGCTTTCTTT; CDR3aa: CASIPAAGATGPNTEAFF
j_gene: TRBJ2-1; v_gene: TRBV24-1; abundance: .; d_gene: .; CDR3nt: TGTGCCACCAGTGATTTGACAGGGTTAAGTGAGCAGTTCTTC; CDR3aa: CATSDLTGLSEQFF
j_gene: TRBJ2-7; v_gene: TRBV28; abundance: .; d_gene: .; CDR3nt: TGTGCCAGCAGTTTTAGTACCTACGAGCAGTACTTC; CDR3aa: CASSFSTYEQYF
j_gene: TRBJ2-1; v_gene: TRBV30; abundance: .; d_gene: .; CDR3nt: TGTGCCTGGACGCTATACAATGAGCAGTTCTTC; CDR3aa: CAWTLYNEQFF
j_gene: TRBJ2-1; v_gene: TRBV19; abundance: .; d_gene: .; CDR3nt: TGTGCCAGTAGTACCCCGGGCCCGACGGGGGATGAGCAGTTCTTC; CDR3aa: CASSTPGPTGDEQFF
j_gene: TRBJ1-1; v_gene: TRBV9; abundance: .; d_gene: .; CDR3nt: TGTGCCAGCAGCGACACAGGTTCGAACACTGAAGCTTTCTTT; CDR3aa: CASSDTGSNTEAFF
j_gene: TRBJ1-6; v_gene: TRBV28; abundance: .; d_gene: .; CDR3nt: TGTGCCAGCAGTTTACCACAGTATAATTCACCCCTCCACTTT; CDR3aa: CASSLPQYNSPLHF
j_gene: TRBJ1-1; v_gene: TRBV19; abundance: once; d_gene: TRBD1; CDR3nt: TGTGCCATTAGAAGAACAGGGGAATGGACTGAAGCTTTCTTT; CDR3aa: CAIRRTGEWTEAFF
j_gene: TRBJ1-1; v_gene: TRBV7-2; abundance: few; d_gene: .; CDR3nt: TGTGCCAGCAGCTTGGGGGCGAACACTGAAGCTTTCTTT; CDR3aa: CASSLGANTEAFF
j_gene: TRBJ1-1; v_gene: TRBV28; abundance: .; d_gene: .; CDR3nt: TGTGCCAGCAGTTTACGGGGGGTCGCTGAAGCTTTCTTT; CDR3aa: CASSLRGVAEAFF
j_gene: TRBJ2-2; v_gene: TRBV10-2; abundance: .; d_gene: TRBD2; CDR3nt: TGCGCCAGCAGGGATACGGGACTAGCTCTAGGGGCGGCCGGGGAGCTGTTTTTT; CDR3aa: CASRDTGLALGAAGELFF
j_gene: TRBJ1-2; v_gene: TRBV5-8; abundance: .; d_gene: .; CDR3nt: TGTGCCAGCAGCTTGGTCTACAGTGGCTACACCTTC; CDR3aa: CASSLVYSGYTF
j_gene: TRBJ2-4; v_gene: TRBV30; abundance: .; d_gene: TRBD2; CDR3nt: TGTGCCTGGAGTTTGGATCTAGCGGGAACCAAAAACATTCAGTACTTC; CDR3aa: CAWSLDLAGTKNIQYF
j_gene: TRBJ1-1; v_gene: TRBV3-1/TRBV3-2; abundance: once; d_gene: .; CDR3nt: TGTGCCAGCCGCTTGGGGGGGACGAACACTGAAGCTTTCTTT; CDR3aa: CASRLGGTNTEAFF
j_gene: TRBJ1-1; v_gene: TRBV14; abundance: .; d_gene: TRBD1; CDR3nt: TGTGCCAGCAGCCAACTCGACAGGGGGAACACTGAAGCTTTCTTT; CDR3aa: CASSQLDRGNTEAFF
j_gene: TRBJ1-3; v_gene: TRBV18; abundance: .; d_gene: .; CDR3nt: TGTGCCAGCTCAATCTTTGATCATCGGGGAGGAAACACCATATATTTT; CDR3aa: CASSIFDHRGGNTIYF
j_gene: TRBJ1-4; v_gene: TRBV28; abundance: .; d_gene: .; CDR3nt: TGTGCCAGCAGGGTGGGGGCGGCTAATGAAAAACTGTTTTTT; CDR3aa: CASRVGAANEKLFF
j_gene: TRBJ1-3; v_gene: TRBV5-5; abundance: .; d_gene: .; CDR3nt: TGTGCCAGCAGCTTGGCCTCGGCAGGGCATGGAAACACCATATATTTT; CDR3aa: CASSLASAGHGNTIYF
j_gene: TRBJ1-4; v_gene: TRBV28; abundance: .; d_gene: TRBD1; CDR3nt: TGTGCCAGCAGTTTAACAGGGGCCGCGGACGAAAAACTGTTTTTT; CDR3aa: CASSLTGAADEKLFF
j_gene: TRBJ2-6; v_gene: TRBV3-1/TRBV3-2; abundance: .; d_gene: TRBD2; CDR3nt: TGTGCCAGCAGCCAACTAGCGGGAATTAGGCCTGGGGCCAACGTCCTGACTTTC; CDR3aa: CASSQLAGIRPGANVLTF
j_gene: TRBJ2-5; v_gene: TRBV7-9; abundance: .; d_gene: .; CDR3nt: TGTGCCAGCAGCCCCTATTCCCAAGAGACCCAGTACTTC; CDR3aa: CASSPYSQETQYF
j_gene: TRBJ2-1; v_gene: TRBV15; abundance: .; d_gene: .; CDR3nt: TGTGCCACCAGCCGTGAGGTAGAGCAGTTCTTC; CDR3aa: CATSREVEQFF
j_gene: TRBJ2-7; v_gene: TRBV5-5; abundance: .; d_gene: TRBD2; CDR3nt: TGTGCCAGCAGCTTGCTACTAGCGGGGTCCTACGAGCAGTACTTC; CDR3aa: CASSLLLAGSYEQYF
j_gene: TRBJ2-7; v_gene: TRBV5-5; abundance: .; d_gene: TRBD2; CDR3nt: TGTGCCAGCAGGTCGGGTGCTAGCGGGAGGATAGAAAGAAGCTCCTACGAGCAGTACTTC; CDR3aa: CASRSGASGRIERSSYEQYF
j_gene: TRBJ2-5; v_gene: TRBV7-8; abundance: .; d_gene: .; CDR3nt: TGTGCCAGCAGCCCGGAGGTACAAGAGACCCAGTACTTC; CDR3aa: CASSPEVQETQYF
j_gene: TRBJ2-7; v_gene: TRBV27; abundance: .; d_gene: .; CDR3nt: TGTGCCAGCAGTCCTCGACAGACTGTCTCCTACGAGCAGTACTTC; CDR3aa: CASSPRQTVSYEQYF
j_gene: TRBJ2-2; v_gene: TRBV7-6; abundance: .; d_gene: .; CDR3nt: TGTGCCAGCAGCTTAGCCGTTCTGGGCGCCGGGGAGCTGTTTTTT; CDR3aa: CASSLAVLGAGELFF
j_gene: TRBJ2-5; v_gene: TRBV11-1; abundance: once; d_gene: .; CDR3nt: TGTGCCAGCAGCTCGGAACAGGGTTTCCAAGAGACCCAGTACTTC; CDR3aa: CASSSEQGFQETQYF
j_gene: TRBJ1-6; v_gene: TRBV11-2; abundance: .; d_gene: TRBD1; CDR3nt: TGTGCCAGCAGCTTAGATTATACAGGGGGCTATTCACCCCTCCACTTT; CDR3aa: CASSLDYTGGYSPLHF